The subject of this entry is one T cell receptor beta chain. It lacks a known antigen. Per-nucleotide qualities are absent, and no much larger clonotype sits a single base away. This record comes from a study of T cells in localized non-small cell lung cancer (dated by TCRdb to the early 2020s). Looking at the study overall: The study analyzed T cell repertoires of roughly 220 early-stage NSCLC patients, comparing tumors and uninvolved tumor-adjacent lungs. The cohort was made up of 200 to 250 treatment-naive NSCLC patients whose localized lung tumors had been resected. A mean age of roughly 66 years was recorded for the NSCLC patients, of whom roughly 130 were male and more than 85 were female.

At diagnosis, tumor, uninvolved tumor-adjacent lung and peripheral blood were collected and then preserved as a mix of FFPE and fresh-frozen material. For TCR repertoire profiling, blood samples were analyzed as peripheral blood mononuclear cells. TCR beta CDR3 regions were sequenced from DNA using the immunoSEQ Assay. From the authors' description of their analysis: T cell density was computed as TCR beta template counts normalized to usable DNA estimated by amplifying housekeeping genes. Richness was estimated using the preseqR package, with extrapolation to 400,000 templates for PBMC samples and to 120,000 templates for tissue samples. Clonality was calculated as one minus Pielou's evenness. Tissue-enriched TCRs were identified by differential abundance testing using productive amino-acid clonotypes, minimum total count 5 and alpha 0.1. Repertoire overlap between compartments was quantified with the Jaccard Index and Morisita Overlap Index. GLIPH grouped TCR beta CDR3s together with public tetramer-defined viral CDR3s, and a viral motif had to include at least three viral sequences and also show V-gene enrichment. Not all clones reach the TCRdb copy of this immuneACCESS table, which keeps in-frame sequences only. Checked studies attribute under half of the gap to unresolved V genes and leave the rest unexplained. Clone size and the V and J calls come from that table; the DNA yielded D and trimming. This sample gives about 26,000 clones in total; 75% to 90% of them show up just once. Around 15% of the sample is held by the ten biggest clonotypes.

The CDR3 runs 13 residues from the cysteine to the phenylalanine. Only CDR3 DNA is held: 39 bases, read in frame from base 1. Clipping removes 7 bases from V and 2 bases from J, with 5 as the unmatched junction base count. Looking up the germline V gene (reference sequence) yields CDR1 GTSNPN and CDR2 SVGIG. Beyond this particular receptor, the publication reports: Because multi-region tumor sequencing was not done, intratumor heterogeneity could not be ruled out. Longer overall survival was associated with higher T cell density in blood, whereas shorter survival was associated with higher clonality in adjacent lung. Because the study design was exploratory, TCR variables were selected using unadjusted p-values without false-discovery rate correction. Of the top 100 tumor clones, a median of around 57 were detected in paired uninvolved adjacent lung; approximately 28 were also among that lung's top 100. Uninvolved tumor-adjacent lung showed the highest T cell clonality, higher than tumor, which suggests more focused antigenic responses in the adjacent lung.

This chain is built from TRBV30 and TRBJ2-1; 7 nucleotides in the junction match TRBD2. This receptor was identified in a female donor of 60 years or more with stage II squamous cell lung carcinoma. The specimen was peripheral blood, collected before any cancer treatment. The DNA is TGTGCCTATGCTAGCGGTACCTACAATGAGCAGTTCTTC. Translation gives CAYASGTYNEQFF. Where the CDR3 stops, the reference TRBV30 and TRBJ2-1 genes take over; the full variable domain is SQTIHQWPATLVQPVGSPLSLECTVEGTSNPNLYWYRQAAGRGLQLLFYSVGIGQISSEVPQNLSASRPQDRQFILSSKKLLLSDSGFYLCAYASGTYNEQFFGPGTRLTVL.